This T cell receptor (beta chain) originates from a study of T cell responses to AZD1222 COVID-19 vaccine (dated by TCRdb to the early 2020s). For the study in its entirety: TCR sequencing covered fewer than 250 trial participants: approximately 200 given two doses of AZD1222 and around 25 given two doses of MenACWY control vaccine. Trial participants were enrolled by age into 18-55, 56-69 and 70-plus year subgroups, with about 150, 27 and 61 TCR-sequenced participants respectively.

The CDR3 measures 13 amino acids from cysteine to phenylalanine. The retained sequence is limited to the CDR3, 39 bases, with the frame set at the first base. Based on the germline V gene, the CDR1 and CDR2 sequences are SGHTA and FQGNSA. V was cut back by 5 bases and J by 7 bases, leaving a gap of 11 bases between them. As for this clone: Its binding antigen is unknown. Qualities for individual bases were not recorded, and no much larger clone is one base off.

The CDR3 regions of human TCRbeta chains were subjected to immunosequencing. The authors processed their data as follows. TCRs in the repertoires were compared against a reference library of SARS-CoV-2-specific TCRs that had been generated with the MIRA antigen-specificity platform. Breadth was defined as the fraction of unique TCRs that were SARS-CoV-2-associated, and depth was defined as the fraction of total T cells that were SARS-CoV-2-associated. Using the MIRA data, each spike-specific TCR was assigned both to the spike region to which the TCR was reactive and to a CD4 or CD8 class. Log10-transformed breadth and depth values were compared by one-way ANOVA with Sidak's multiple comparisons tests. The clones in this table, taken by TCRdb from immuneACCESS, are in-frame only. Not every clone is retained; where verified, under half of the shortfall comes from an unresolved V gene, and the cause of the rest is unknown. The V and J calls and clone size were taken over from that table, and D and trimming were inferred from the DNA. The sample records tens of thousands of clones, roughly 85% of which are singletons. The ten biggest clones cover around 1.3% of the sample.

General findings and caveats noted by the study authors: Conclusions about previously exposed vaccinees are limited because only a handful of AZD1222 recipients were SARS-CoV-2 seropositive at baseline. Participants were mostly white British, with more females than males. The authors suggested clonal diversity may have been underestimated. In the small 56-69-year group, the increase in depth fell short of significance, most likely because of low power. The whole spike protein was spanned by vaccine-associated CD4 TCRs, and dominant responses were seen in regions 160-218 and 743-854. Because no samples from the day 14 peak response were available, repertoires could be characterized only after the peak T cell response. Epitopes outside the regions mutated in the B.1.351 and B.1.1.7 variants were reportedly recognized by nearly half of the unique spike-specific TCRs. A significant rise in spike-specific TCR breadth and depth was observed after two AZD1222 doses relative to day 0 and relative to MenACWY recipients.

The sample's time point label is to be understood as: about 28 days (+/-7) after the second vaccine dose. Because spike-specific TCR depth and breadth did not differ between the two schedules, AZD1222 recipients who got a second dose at roughly 4 weeks were pooled with those who got a second dose at roughly 12 weeks. Vaccinee samples came from UK trials COV001 and COV002, including a single-blind randomized controlled phase 2/3 trial of AZD1222 (ChAdOx1 nCoV-19) in healthy adults. Trial participant PBMC samples were collected at day 0 and day 28 after the second dose for TCRbeta chain sequencing. The clonotype originates from an adult who received the AZD1222 COVID-19 vaccine. Recombination linked TRBV7-2 to TRBJ2-2; the D gene is perhaps TRBD1, on 5 matching bases. The sequenced sample was peripheral blood, obtained 28 days after the second AZD1222 dose. DNA sequence: TGTGCCAGCAGCCAACACCAGGGCGGGGAGCTGTTTTTT. It specifies CASSQHQGGELFF.